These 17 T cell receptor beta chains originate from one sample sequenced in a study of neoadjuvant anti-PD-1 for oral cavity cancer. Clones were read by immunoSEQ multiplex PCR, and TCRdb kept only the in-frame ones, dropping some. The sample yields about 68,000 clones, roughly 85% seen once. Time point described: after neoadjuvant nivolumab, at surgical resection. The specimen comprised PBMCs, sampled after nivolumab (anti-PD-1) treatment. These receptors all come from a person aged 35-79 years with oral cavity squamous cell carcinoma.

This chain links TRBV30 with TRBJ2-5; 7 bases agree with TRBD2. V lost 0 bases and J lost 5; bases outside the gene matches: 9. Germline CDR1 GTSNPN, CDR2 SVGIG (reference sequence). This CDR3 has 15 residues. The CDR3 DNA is TGTGCCTGGAGTGTACTCGGGGGGAGGTCGGAGACCCAGTACTTC. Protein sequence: CAWSVLGGRSETQYF.

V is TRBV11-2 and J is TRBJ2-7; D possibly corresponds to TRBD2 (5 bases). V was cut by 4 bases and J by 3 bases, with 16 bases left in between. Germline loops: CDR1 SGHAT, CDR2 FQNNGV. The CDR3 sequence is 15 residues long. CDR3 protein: CASSSPRRTLYEQYF. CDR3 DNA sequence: TGTGCCAGCAGCTCCCCGAGGAGGACGCTCTACGAGCAGTACTTC.

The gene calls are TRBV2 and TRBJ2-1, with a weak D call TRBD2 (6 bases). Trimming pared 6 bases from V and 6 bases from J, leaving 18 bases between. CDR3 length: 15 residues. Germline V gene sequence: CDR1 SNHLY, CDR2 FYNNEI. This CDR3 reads CASRGGWGEGNEQFF. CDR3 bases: TGTGCCAGCAGGGGGGGATGGGGTGAGGGCAATGAGCAGTTCTTC.

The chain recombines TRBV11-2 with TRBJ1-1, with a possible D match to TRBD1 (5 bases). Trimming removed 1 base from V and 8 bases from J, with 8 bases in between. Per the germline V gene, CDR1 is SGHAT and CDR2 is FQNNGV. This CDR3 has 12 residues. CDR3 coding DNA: TGTGCCAGCAGCTTAGCCGGGACCGAAGCTTTCTTT. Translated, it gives CASSLAGTEAFF.

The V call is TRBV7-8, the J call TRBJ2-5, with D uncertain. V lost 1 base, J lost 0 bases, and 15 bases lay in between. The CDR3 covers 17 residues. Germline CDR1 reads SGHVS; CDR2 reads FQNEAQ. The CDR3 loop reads CASSLVGRLANQETQYF. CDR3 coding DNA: TGTGCCAGCAGCTTAGTGGGTCGGTTAGCAAACCAAGAGACCCAGTACTTC.

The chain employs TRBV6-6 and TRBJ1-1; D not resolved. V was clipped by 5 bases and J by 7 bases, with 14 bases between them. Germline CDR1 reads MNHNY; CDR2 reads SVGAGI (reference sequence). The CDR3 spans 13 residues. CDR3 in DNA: TGTGCCAGCAGTCCCCGGGAGGTAGGTGAAGCTTTCTTT. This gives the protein CASSPREVGEAFF.

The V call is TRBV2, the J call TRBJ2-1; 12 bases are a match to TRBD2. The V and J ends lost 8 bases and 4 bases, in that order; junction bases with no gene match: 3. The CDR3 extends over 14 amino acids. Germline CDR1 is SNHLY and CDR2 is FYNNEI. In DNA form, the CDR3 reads TGTGCCAGCCCCCTAGCGGGAGGGTACAATGAGCAGTTCTTC. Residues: CASPLAGGYNEQFF.

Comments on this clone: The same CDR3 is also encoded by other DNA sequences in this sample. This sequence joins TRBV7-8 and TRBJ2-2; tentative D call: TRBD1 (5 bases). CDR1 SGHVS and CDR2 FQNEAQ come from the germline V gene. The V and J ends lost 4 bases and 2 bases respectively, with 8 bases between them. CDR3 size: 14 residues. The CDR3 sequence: CASSSTVNTGELFF. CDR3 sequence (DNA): TGTGCCAGCAGCTCGACAGTTAACACCGGGGAGCTGTTTTTT.

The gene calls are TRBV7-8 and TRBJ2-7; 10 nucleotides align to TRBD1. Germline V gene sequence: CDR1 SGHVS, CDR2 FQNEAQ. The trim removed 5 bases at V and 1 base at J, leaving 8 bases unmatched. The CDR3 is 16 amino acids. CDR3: CASSNRGTGVSYEQYF. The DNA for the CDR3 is TGTGCCAGCAGCAATCGGGGGACAGGGGTATCCTACGAGCAGTACTTC.

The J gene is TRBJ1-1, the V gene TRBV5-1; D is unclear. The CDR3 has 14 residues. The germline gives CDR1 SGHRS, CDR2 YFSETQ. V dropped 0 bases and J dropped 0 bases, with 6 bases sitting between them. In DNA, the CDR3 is TGCGCCAGCAGCTTGGCCTTCATGAACACTGAAGCTTTCTTT. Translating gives CASSLAFMNTEAFF.

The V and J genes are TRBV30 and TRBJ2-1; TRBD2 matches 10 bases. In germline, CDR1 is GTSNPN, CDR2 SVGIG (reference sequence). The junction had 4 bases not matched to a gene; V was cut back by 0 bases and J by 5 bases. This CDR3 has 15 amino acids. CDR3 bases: TGTGCCTGGAGTGTTGGGACTAGCGTTAACAATGAGCAGTTCTTC. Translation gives CAWSVGTSVNNEQFF.

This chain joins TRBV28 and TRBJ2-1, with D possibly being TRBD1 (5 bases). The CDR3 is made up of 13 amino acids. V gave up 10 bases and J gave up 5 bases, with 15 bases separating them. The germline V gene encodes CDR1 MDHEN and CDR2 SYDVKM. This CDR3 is CAIRQSGNNEQFF. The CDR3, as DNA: TGTGCCATCCGACAATCAGGGAACAATGAGCAGTTCTTC.

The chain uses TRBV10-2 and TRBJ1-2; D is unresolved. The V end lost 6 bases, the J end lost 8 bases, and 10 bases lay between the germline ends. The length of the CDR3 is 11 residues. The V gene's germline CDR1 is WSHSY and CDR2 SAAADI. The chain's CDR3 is CASSEGLGYTF. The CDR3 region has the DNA TGCGCCAGCAGCGAGGGTTTGGGCTACACCTTC.

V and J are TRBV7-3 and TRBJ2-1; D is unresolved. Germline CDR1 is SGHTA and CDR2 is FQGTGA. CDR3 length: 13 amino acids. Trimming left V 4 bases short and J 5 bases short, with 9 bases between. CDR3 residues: CASSSRANNEQFF. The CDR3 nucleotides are TGTGCCAGCAGCTCCCGGGCCAACAATGAGCAGTTCTTC.

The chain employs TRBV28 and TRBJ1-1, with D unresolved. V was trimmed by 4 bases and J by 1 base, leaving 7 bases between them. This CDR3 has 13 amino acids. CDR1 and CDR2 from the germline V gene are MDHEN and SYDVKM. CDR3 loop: CASSSSENTEAFF. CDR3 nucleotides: TGTGCCAGCAGTTCCTCAGAGAACACTGAAGCTTTCTTT.

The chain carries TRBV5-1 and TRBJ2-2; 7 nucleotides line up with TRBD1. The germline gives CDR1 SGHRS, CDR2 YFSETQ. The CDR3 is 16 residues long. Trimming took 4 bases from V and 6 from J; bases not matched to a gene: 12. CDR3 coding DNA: TGCGCCAGCAGCGCCTTACAGGGGTTGTCTGCCGGGGAGCTGTTTTTT. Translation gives CASSALQGLSAGELFF.

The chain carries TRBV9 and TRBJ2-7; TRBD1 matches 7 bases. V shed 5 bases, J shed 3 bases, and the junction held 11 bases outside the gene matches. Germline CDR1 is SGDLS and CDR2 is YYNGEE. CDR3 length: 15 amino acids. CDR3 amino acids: CASSRQGVGHYEQYF. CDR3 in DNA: TGTGCCAGCAGTCGACAGGGTGTGGGCCACTACGAGCAGTACTTC.